What follows describes a single TCR beta chain. J lost 5 bases, V lost 4 bases, and 14 bases had no gene match. The CDR3 has 17 residues. CDR1 SGDLS and CDR2 YYNGEE come from the germline V gene. This record belongs to a study of human versus mouse CDR3 diversity and MHC coevolution. Sequencing used immunoSEQ multiplex PCR; TCRdb keeps in-frame clones, though not all of them. The repertoire holds over 60,000 clones, about 90% seen once, with around 0.15% in the top ten. Naive CD4 T cells were sorted as CD45RO-negative, CD62L-positive. This chain uses TRBV9 with TRBJ1-4; 7 bases agree with TRBD1. Sequenced sample: naive CD4+ T cells from blood. Subset meaning: CD45RO-negative CD62L-positive naive CD4 T cells. The TCR was taken from a person between 30 and 69 years old in good health. The CDR3 spells CASSLENYRGRNEKLFF. The CDR3, as DNA: TGTGCCAGCAGCCTCGAAAACTACAGGGGTAGGAATGAAAAACTGTTTTTT.